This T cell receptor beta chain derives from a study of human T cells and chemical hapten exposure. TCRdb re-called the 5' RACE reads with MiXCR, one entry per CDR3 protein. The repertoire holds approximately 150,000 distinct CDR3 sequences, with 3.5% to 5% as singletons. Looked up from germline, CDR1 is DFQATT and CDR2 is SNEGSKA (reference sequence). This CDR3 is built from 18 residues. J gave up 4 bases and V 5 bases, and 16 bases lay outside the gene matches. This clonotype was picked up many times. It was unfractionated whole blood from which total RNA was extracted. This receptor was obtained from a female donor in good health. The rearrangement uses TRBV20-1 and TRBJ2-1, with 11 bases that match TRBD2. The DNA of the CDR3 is TGCAGTGCTTTCCAGCTAGCGGGGGGTTCGATTGGGTACAATGAGCAGTTCTTC. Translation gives CSAFQLAGGSIGYNEQFF.